Below, 27 T cell receptor beta chains from the same sample are listed, as sequenced in a study of tissue T cells after allogeneic stem cell transplantation (dated by TCRdb to between 2020 and 2023). Library preparation used the immunoSEQ multiplex PCR assay. TCRdb carries this immuneACCESS record with in-frame sequences only. Its versions omit some clonotypes, under half of them owing to an unresolved V gene in the studies checked, with the rest unexplained. For this sample the table gives over 6,500 clones, of which 45% to 50% were detected only once. Less than 9.5% of the sample is taken by the ten largest. The time point label on this specimen signifies: mouse harvest day 7 after allogeneic transplant. Each mouse graft consisted of 10^7 T-cell-depleted bone marrow cells plus 10^6 splenic CD5+ T cells and was given by tail vein injection. Sequencing input: lymph node tissue. These receptors all come from a female BALB/c mouse given C57BL/6 T cells with graft-versus-host disease after an allogeneic hematopoietic cell transplant.

In regard to this clone: The genes are named according to mouse. CDR3 bases read: TGTGCCAGCAGGGGGACTGGGGGGGCGGAGAAGTACACCGGGCAGCTCTAC. Its protein product is CASRGTGGAEKYTGQLY. The entire CDR3 is CASRGTGGAEKYTGQLYF. The V gene is TRBV26, the J gene TRBJ2-2; 14 bases align to TRBD2. The DNA ends 1 residue before the CDR3 does, and the rest of the CDR3 is filled in from the germline J gene. Trimming cost V 6 bases and J 3 bases; bases outside gene matches: 9. There are 18 residues in the CDR3. The germline V gene has CDR1 KGHPV and CDR2 FQNQEV (reference sequence).

Notes on this clone: Germline and genes here are mouse. The read terminates 1 residue before the CDR3 end, so the remaining end is supplied by the germline J gene. The chain recombines TRBV20 with TRBJ2-3; TRBD1 matches at 7 bases. V lost 0 bases, J lost 0 bases, and 3 bases stayed unmatched. This CDR3 has 15 amino acids. Germline loops: CDR1 GFQATS, CDR2 STVNSAI. The CDR3 loop reads CGARETGKSAETLYF. The CDR3 DNA, read in part, is TGTGGTGCTAGGGAGACAGGGAAAAGTGCAGAAACGCTGTAT.

A remark on this clone: Gene names are the mouse ones. From the germline J gene comes the end of the CDR3, since the read stops 1 residue before it. This chain joins TRBV26 and TRBJ1-1, with D maybe TRBD1 (5 bases). CDR1 KGHPV and CDR2 FQNQEV come from the germline V gene (reference sequence). The CDR3 covers 13 residues. The V end was cut by 2 bases, the J end by 4 bases, with 8 bases between. The CDR3 DNA, read in part, is TGTGCCAGCAGTCTGGCGGGGGGCACAGAAGTCTTC. Encoded protein: CASSLAGGTEVF. The entire CDR3 sequence reads CASSLAGGTEVFF. The full variable domain, rest sourced from reference TRBV26 and TRBJ1-1, is NSKVIQTPRYLVKGQGQKAKMRCIPEKGHPVVFWYQQNKNNEFKFLINFQNQEVLQQIDMTEKRFSAECPSNSPCSLEIQSSEAGDSALYLCASSLAGGTEVFFGKGTRLTVV.

As to this clone: Gene names are mouse gene names. CDR3 DNA, as far as it was read: TGCACCTGCAGTGCAGCTGGGGGTCGAGACACCCAGTAC. This codes for CTCSAAGGRDTQY. The complete CDR3 sequence is CTCSAAGGRDTQYF. The chain links TRBV1 to TRBJ2-5; 7 bases are a match to TRBD2. The read ends 1 residue before the CDR3 terminus; that terminus is restored from the germline J gene. Germline loops: CDR1 NSQYPW, CDR2 LRSPGD (reference sequence). The CDR3 length is 14 residues. V gave up 1 base and J gave up 5 bases; unmatched junction bases: 3.

On this clone itself: Gene names and germline match the mouse. The read ends 1 residue before the CDR3 terminus; that terminus is restored from the germline J gene. J is TRBJ2-5 and V is TRBV13-2; D is ambiguous. The V gene's germline CDR1 is NNHNN and CDR2 SYGAGS (reference sequence). CDR3 length equals 15 residues. Trimming removed 2 bases at V and 0 bases at J, with 10 bases between. CDR3 sequence reads: CASGENFFNQDTQYF. The CDR3 DNA, read in part, is TGTGCCAGCGGTGAAAACTTTTTTAACCAAGACACCCAGTAC.

Details on this clone: The germline and genes are mouse ones. The read falls 1 residue short of the CDR3 end, and the missing part is taken from the germline J gene. The genes are TRBV26 and TRBJ2-7, with a weak D call TRBD1 (5 bases). In germline, CDR1 is KGHPV, CDR2 FQNQEV (reference sequence). The CDR3 extends over 12 amino acids. Trimming removed 5 bases from V and 2 bases from J, with 7 bases in between. CDR3 loop: CASSRQTYEQYF. The CDR3 bases that were read are TGTGCCAGCAGTAGACAGACCTATGAACAGTAC.

Concerning this clone itself: Gene names refer to mouse genes. The observed sequence ends 1 residue before the CDR3 terminus, with the missing tail filled in from the germline J gene. The genes are TRBV23 and TRBJ1-4; the D call of TRBD1 is as the table states it, not checked on the DNA. Germline V gene data show CDR1 as KGHTA and CDR2 as FQNQQP. CDR3 size: 14 residues. CDR3 DNA, as far as it was read: TGCTCCAGCAGGACAGGGATTTCCAACGAAAGATTATTT. It specifies CSSRTGISNERLF. The full CDR3 is CSSRTGISNERLFF.

About this clone itself: Genes and germline come from the mouse. Sequencing ends 1 residue short of the CDR3 end; the germline J gene provides the rest. The chain links TRBV19 to TRBJ2-1; 9 positions agree with TRBD2. Germline values: CDR1 FNHDT, CDR2 SITEND (reference sequence). Trimming cost V 5 bases and J 0 bases; bases outside gene matches: 3. This CDR3 has 15 amino acids. The CDR3 here is CASSRDWANYAEQFF. Incomplete CDR3 DNA: TGTGCCAGCAGCCGGGACTGGGCTAACTATGCTGAGCAGTTC.

Of note for this clone: Mouse names are used for the genes. The CDR3 extends 1 residue past the end of the read, so its final part is completed from the germline J gene. The rearrangement links TRBV3 to TRBJ1-4; possible D gene TRBD1, 6 bases. The CDR3 runs 14 residues. In germline, CDR1 is SNHLY, CDR2 FYNGKV (reference sequence). With 4 bases removed from V and 4 bases from J, the gap between germline ends came to 10 bases. CDR3 DNA (partial): TGTGCCAGCAGCTCCGGGACATACAACGAAAGATTATTT. It codes for CASSSGTYNERLF. The full CDR3 protein reads CASSSGTYNERLFF.

This clone came up a few times. Gene labels here are mouse ones. Coverage ceases 1 residue before the CDR3 finishes, and the germline J gene fills in the end. This chain joins TRBV26 and TRBJ1-4, with a tentative D call TRBD1 (5 bases). The CDR3 extends over 14 amino acids. In germline, CDR1 is KGHPV, CDR2 FQNQEV (reference sequence). Trimming removed 4 bases at V and 5 bases at J, with 11 bases between. The CDR3 bases that were read are TGTGCCAGCAGTCGCGGGACGGTTAACGAAAGATTATTT. Translated: CASSRGTVNERLF. The full CDR3 is CASSRGTVNERLFF.

To note about this clone: Each gene name is a mouse one. The CDR3 end lies 1 residue beyond the end of the read and is filled in from the germline J gene. The chain links TRBV26 to TRBJ2-4, with 7 bases aligning to TRBD2. With 0 bases clipped from V and 0 bases from J, the junction kept 0 bases outside the gene matches. This CDR3 contains 15 residues. CDR1 is KGHPV, CDR2 FQNQEV, per germline (reference sequence). The CDR3 loop is CASSLSWGSQNTLYF. The sequenced part of the CDR3 DNA is TGTGCCAGCAGTCTGTCCTGGGGGAGTCAAAACACCTTGTAC.

This clone was counted between two and nine times. The gene names given are mouse names. Read coverage stops 1 residue before the CDR3 terminus; the germline J gene supplies the remainder. The V and J genes are TRBV26 and TRBJ2-1, with D perhaps given as TRBD1 or TRBD2 (6 bases each). Per germline, CDR1 KGHPV and CDR2 FQNQEV (reference sequence). The ends were cut back, 0 bases at V and 7 bases at J, with 13 bases in the middle. This CDR3 has 15 residues. CDR3 region: CASSLSPGAGAEQFF. The covered CDR3 bases are TGTGCCAGCAGTCTGTCCCCGGGGGCAGGGGCTGAGCAGTTC.

Points on this clone: Mouse germline and gene names are used. The read ends 1 residue shy of where the CDR3 ends; the end is completed using the germline J gene. The V and J genes are TRBV31 and TRBJ1-1; D is unresolved. V lost 1 base, J lost 0 bases, and 6 bases lay in between. CDR1 is GKSSPN and CDR2 is SITVG in the germline V gene. The CDR3 contains 13 residues. CDR3: CAWSPNANTEVFF. Incomplete CDR3 DNA: TGTGCCTGGAGTCCAAATGCAAACACAGAAGTCTTC.

In its sample, this clone is medium-sized. The gene names here belong to mouse. Read sequence stops 1 residue before the CDR3 end, and the germline J gene provides the missing end. The chain has TRBV16 and TRBJ1-4, with 8 bases fitting TRBD1. V gave up 5 bases and J gave up 4 bases; unmatched junction bases: 3. The CDR3 has 14 residues. Per germline, CDR1 SGHSA and CDR2 FRNQAP. CDR3 in amino acids: CASSTQGGNERLFF. The CDR3 bases that were read are TGTGCAAGCAGCACACAGGGGGGCAACGAAAGATTATTT.

A remark on this clone: Mouse gene names and germline throughout. The sequenced fragment ends 1 residue before the CDR3 boundary, so the rest is inferred from the germline J gene. The chain joins TRBV26 to TRBJ1-4; D gene ambiguous. Germline V gene sequence: CDR1 KGHPV, CDR2 FQNQEV (reference sequence). This CDR3 has 15 residues. V lost 2 bases, J lost 0 bases, and 7 bases lay in between. This chain's CDR3 is CASSLTPISNERLFF. Incomplete CDR3 DNA: TGTGCCAGCAGTCTGACCCCCATTTCCAACGAAAGATTATTT. Based on the CDR3 plus reference TRBV26 and TRBJ1-4, the full variable domain is NSKVIQTPRYLVKGQGQKAKMRCIPEKGHPVVFWYQQNKNNEFKFLINFQNQEVLQQIDMTEKRFSAECPSNSPCSLEIQSSEAGDSALYLCASSLTPISNERLFFGHGTKLSVL.

Note on this clone: Mouse gene names apply. The read falls 1 residue short of the CDR3 end, and the missing part is taken from the germline J gene. J is TRBJ2-7 and V is TRBV19, with D possibly TRBD1 on 6 matching bases. The CDR3 runs 13 residues. Trimming stripped 2 bases from V and 4 bases from J, with 10 bases between. CDR1 and CDR2 (germline): FNHDT, SITEND (reference sequence). The CDR3 sequence: CASSIRDKYEQYF. The CDR3 bases that were read are TGTGCCAGCAGTATCCGGGACAAATATGAACAGTAC. Together with reference TRBV19 and TRBJ2-7, the CDR3 gives the full variable domain: GGIITQTPKFLIGQEGQKLTLKCQQNFNHDTMYWYRQDSGKGLRLIYYSITENDLQKGDLSEGYDASREKKSSFSLTVTSAQKNEMAVFLCASSIRDKYEQYFGPGTRLTVL.

This clone was counted between two and nine times. Germline and genes here are mouse. The read gets to within 1 residue of the CDR3 end, and the germline J gene fills in the rest. The identical CDR3 is also encoded by other nucleotide sequences in the sample. This chain joins TRBV26 and TRBJ1-6; possible D gene TRBD1, 5 bases. TRBJ1-6 is an ORF for which the function is uncertain. Per germline, CDR1 KGHPV and CDR2 FQNQEV (reference sequence). This CDR3 has 14 amino acids. V was cut by 4 bases and J by 4 bases, with 8 bases left in between. CDR3 DNA (partial): TGTGCCAGCAGTCCAGGACAATATAATTCGCCCCTCTAC. Encoded protein: CASSPGQYNSPLY. The entire CDR3 sequence reads CASSPGQYNSPLYF.

Of note for this clone: A much larger clone sits a single nucleotide away, making a read error possible. Gene names and germline match the mouse. From the germline J gene comes the end of the CDR3, since the read stops 1 residue before it. The genes are TRBV3 and TRBJ2-7, with 7 positions matching TRBD1. Germline CDR1 reads SNHLY; CDR2 reads FYNGKV (reference sequence). After removal of 5 bases from V and 4 bases from J, the junction contained 2 bases not matched to a gene. The CDR3 runs 12 residues. CDR3: CASSPGQYEQYF. The part of the CDR3 DNA that was read is TGTGCCAGCAGCCCGGGACAGTATGAACAGTAC.

This clone was recorded once. All gene names here are mouse names. Read sequence stops 1 residue before the CDR3 end, and the germline J gene provides the missing end. This rearrangement joins TRBV23 to TRBJ2-4; no DNA check was done on the table's D call, TRBD1. Germline lookup yields CDR1 KGHTA and CDR2 FQNQQP. The CDR3 consists of 13 residues. The CDR3 bases that were read are TGCTCCAGCAGTTGGGACAATCAAAACACCTTGTAC. Its translation is CSSSWDNQNTLY. In full, the CDR3 reads CSSSWDNQNTLYF.

This clone was detected only a few times. Mouse gene names apply. The read comes to an end 1 residue before the CDR3 does, leaving the germline J gene to fill in the end. This sequence joins TRBV13-1 and TRBJ2-7; 12 nucleotides match TRBD2. The length of the CDR3 is 14 residues. Looked up from germline, CDR1 is NSHNY and CDR2 is SYGAGN. J was trimmed by 7 bases and V by 5 bases; bases with no gene match: 7. CDR3 loop: CASRAGTGGTEQYF. The sequenced part of the CDR3 DNA is TGTGCCAGCAGGGCCGGGACTGGGGGGACCGAACAGTAC.

As concerns this clone: The gene names given are mouse names. The read ends 1 residue before the CDR3 terminus; that terminus is restored from the germline J gene. The chain links TRBV4 to TRBJ2-1; 8 bases fit TRBD1. The CDR3 has 14 residues. The junction had 6 bases not matched to a gene; V was cut back by 4 bases and J by 7 bases. Germline lookup yields CDR1 LGHDT and CDR2 YNNKQL (reference sequence). CDR3 sequence: CASSFRQGRAEQFF. The CDR3 DNA, read in part, is TGTGCCAGCAGCTTTAGACAGGGGCGGGCTGAGCAGTTC.

A remark on this clone: All gene names here are mouse names. The read ends 1 residue shy of where the CDR3 ends; the end is completed using the germline J gene. V usage is TRBV26 and J usage is TRBJ1-3; D remains ambiguous. The CDR3 sequence is 14 residues long. Trimming left V 0 bases short and J 2 bases short, with 5 bases between. Germline CDR1 is KGHPV and CDR2 is FQNQEV (reference sequence). The DNA read from the CDR3 is TGTGCCAGCAGTCTGTCAGGGACTGGAAATACGCTCTAT. As protein: CASSLSGTGNTLY. The whole CDR3 sequence reads CASSLSGTGNTLYF.

On this clone: Mouse names are used for the genes. The CDR3 extends 1 residue past the end of the read, so its final part is completed from the germline J gene. V and J are TRBV15 and TRBJ1-1; D call uncertain. Germline lookup yields CDR1 SGHND and CDR2 FRSKSL. Trimming took 7 bases from V and 0 from J, leaving 12 bases between them. The CDR3 length is 14 residues. The CDR3 is CASTPQVANTEVFF. The sequenced CDR3 bases are TGTGCCAGCACCCCCCAGGTTGCAAACACAGAAGTCTTC.

On this clone: Gene names are mouse gene names. The CDR3 end lies 1 residue beyond the end of the read and is filled in from the germline J gene. This chain connects TRBV12-1 to TRBJ2-2, with 8 bases lining up with TRBD2. Trimming took 4 bases from V and 4 from J; bases not matched to a gene: 7. CDR3 length: 15 residues. CDR1 is SGHSN and CDR2 is HYEKVE in the germline V gene. Partial CDR3 DNA: TGTGCCAGCTCCCTGGGTCTGGGGGGCACCGGGCAGCTCTAC. Translating gives CASSLGLGGTGQLY. The CDR3 in full is CASSLGLGGTGQLYF.

Points on this clone: The genes are named according to mouse. The DNA read from the CDR3 is TGTGCCAGCAGTATAGGGGCAGGGAGTGAACAGTAC. It yields the protein CASSIGAGSEQY. The CDR3 in its entirety is CASSIGAGSEQYF. The J gene is TRBJ2-7, the V gene TRBV19; possibly TRBD1 for D (5 bases). The DNA ends 1 residue before the CDR3 does, and the rest of the CDR3 is filled in from the germline J gene. Germline assignment: CDR1 FNHDT and CDR2 SITEND (reference sequence). The CDR3 runs to 13 residues. Between the trimmed V and J ends, which lost 0 bases and 6 bases, there was a span of 10 bases.

This clone was recorded a few times. Genes here carry mouse names. The sequenced fragment ends 1 residue before the CDR3 boundary, so the rest is inferred from the germline J gene. V and J are TRBV3 and TRBJ1-4; 8 bases match TRBD1. The CDR3 has 13 residues. Per the germline V gene, CDR1 is SNHLY and CDR2 is FYNGKV (reference sequence). J was trimmed by 3 bases and V by 6 bases; bases with no gene match: 0. The CDR3 sequence is CASRTGANERLFF. Incomplete CDR3 DNA: TGTGCCAGCAGGACAGGGGCCAACGAAAGATTATTT.

Regarding this clone: The gene names given are mouse names. The CDR3 is cut off 1 residue early in the read; its end comes from the germline J gene. The chain combines TRBV5 with TRBJ2-4, with 8 bases matching TRBD1. Germline CDR1 LGHNA, CDR2 YNLKQL (reference sequence). J gave up 2 bases and V 3 bases, and 4 bases lay outside the gene matches. The CDR3 spans 15 residues. Incomplete CDR3 DNA: TGTGCCAGCAGCCAGGACAGGGATGATCAAAACACCTTGTAC. Its protein product is CASSQDRDDQNTLY. The CDR3, in full, reads CASSQDRDDQNTLYF.